A selection of T cell receptor beta chains follows, all from one sample in a study of early T cells in non-severe SARS-CoV-2 infection. TCRdb itself ran the 5' RACE reads through MiXCR, one entry per CDR3 protein. The sample has 70,000 to 85,000 distinct CDR3 sequences; about 12% are singletons. Sequenced sample: whole blood. The receptors come from an adult who was a healthcare worker with PCR-confirmed SARS-CoV-2 infection or an uninfected control (not recorded which). Both conserved end residues are part of each CDR3. Each record gives: V gene, J gene, D gene, clone size, CDR3 DNA, CDR3 protein. A D gene is named only where the DNA matches it firmly. Clone size, where shown, is once, few, many, or a class for clones that have expanded.

V: TRBV29-1
J: TRBJ2-1
D: TRBD1
size: -
DNA: TGCAGCGCCGATCGACAGGGGGCAAATGAGCAGTTCTTC
CDR3: CSADRQGANEQFF

V: TRBV29-1
J: TRBJ2-5
D: TRBD2
size: few
DNA: TGCAGCGTTGTATACGCTAGCGGGAACCAAGAGACCCAGTACTTC
CDR3: CSVVYASGNQETQYF

V: TRBV10-2
J: TRBJ2-1
D: -
size: few
DNA: TGCGCCAGCAGTGAGTGGACTAAGTACAATGAGCAGTTCTTC
CDR3: CASSEWTKYNEQFF

V: TRBV2
J: TRBJ2-3
D: -
size: many
DNA: TGTGCCAGCAGTGAATCAGGGGCAGGTATACCGGATACGCAGTATTTT
CDR3: CASSESGAGIPDTQYF

V: TRBV3-1
J: TRBJ1-5
D: -
size: many
DNA: TGTGCCAGCAGCCAAGGGGTTGGGGGGCCCCAGCATTTT
CDR3: CASSQGVGGPQHF

V: TRBV28
J: TRBJ2-2
D: TRBD1
size: few
DNA: TGTGCCAGCAGTCCGGGACAGTACACCGGGGAGCTGTTTTTT
CDR3: CASSPGQYTGELFF

V: TRBV9
J: TRBJ1-1
D: TRBD1
size: -
DNA: TGTGCCAGCAGCGCCCAGGGGGGCACTGAAGCTTTCTTT
CDR3: CASSAQGGTEAFF

V: TRBV9
J: TRBJ2-3
D: TRBD2
size: few
DNA: TGTGCCAGCAGCGCGGGTCGTAGCGGGAGGACAGATACGCAGTATTTT
CDR3: CASSAGRSGRTDTQYF

V: TRBV28
J: TRBJ2-1
D: TRBD2
size: many
DNA: TGTGCCAGCAGAAGGCGAGCGGGGGTCTACAATGAGCAGTTCTTC
CDR3: CASRRRAGVYNEQFF

V: TRBV25-1
J: TRBJ2-5
D: TRBD1
size: few
DNA: TGTGCCAGCAGTAATAACAGGGGGCAGTACTTC
CDR3: CASSNNRGQYF

V: TRBV2
J: TRBJ1-4
D: -
size: many
DNA: TGTGCCTTTTCAGGGGTGACTAATGAAAAACTGTTTTTT
CDR3: CAFSGVTNEKLFF

V: TRBV18
J: TRBJ2-1
D: TRBD2
size: -
DNA: TGTGCCAGCTCACCACCCCGACTAGCGGGTCCCTACAATGAGCAGTTCTTC
CDR3: CASSPPRLAGPYNEQFF

V: TRBV28
J: TRBJ2-1
D: -
size: -
DNA: TGTGCCAGCAGCCCCCTACGAGGTGAGCAGTTCTTC
CDR3: CASSPLRGEQFF

V: TRBV19
J: TRBJ2-1
D: TRBD2
size: -
DNA: TGTGCCAGTAGGGGCCCCGGGACTAGCGGGAGTAAGAATGAGCAGTTCTTC
CDR3: CASRGPGTSGSKNEQFF

V: TRBV20-1
J: TRBJ1-5
D: -
size: -
DNA: TGCAGTGCTAGACAACCCTATAGCAATCAGCCCCAGCATTTT
CDR3: CSARQPYSNQPQHF

V: TRBV11-2
J: TRBJ2-2
D: TRBD1
size: few
DNA: TGTGCCAGCAGCTTAAGGGGACAGCCTCCCGGGGAGCTGTTTTTT
CDR3: CASSLRGQPPGELFF

V: TRBV12-5
J: TRBJ1-1
D: -
size: few
DNA: TGTGCTAGTGGTTTGGGTCCTGAAGCTTTCTTT
CDR3: CASGLGPEAFF

V: TRBV28
J: TRBJ2-7
D: -
size: many
DNA: TGTGCCAGCAATCCCGGGTCGGCGGAAACCTACGAGCAGTACTTC
CDR3: CASNPGSAETYEQYF

V: TRBV7-8
J: TRBJ2-2
D: -
size: few
DNA: TGTGCCAGCAGCCGCTTGGGGGGAGTGAACACCGGGGAGCTGTTTTTT
CDR3: CASSRLGGVNTGELFF

V: TRBV28
J: TRBJ2-3
D: -
size: few
DNA: TGTGCCAGCAGTTCATCCCACGATACGCAGTATTTT
CDR3: CASSSSHDTQYF

V: TRBV5-1
J: TRBJ2-6
D: TRBD2
size: many
DNA: TGCGCCAGCATCCCGGGGGGGCCTGGGGCCAACGTCCTGACTTTC
CDR3: CASIPGGPGANVLTF

V: TRBV7-6
J: TRBJ1-4
D: TRBD1
size: many
DNA: TGTGCCAGCAGCTCCTGGGGACAGGGAGGGAATGAAAAACTGTTTTTT
CDR3: CASSSWGQGGNEKLFF

V: TRBV5-6
J: TRBJ2-2
D: -
size: many
DNA: TGTGCCAGCAGTCCTGACCCCCAAGGTGGGGAGCTGTTTTTT
CDR3: CASSPDPQGGELFF

V: TRBV4-2
J: TRBJ2-5
D: -
size: many
DNA: TGTGCCAGCAGCCGTGAACAGGGTGTGGTGGAGACCCAGTACTTC
CDR3: CASSREQGVVETQYF